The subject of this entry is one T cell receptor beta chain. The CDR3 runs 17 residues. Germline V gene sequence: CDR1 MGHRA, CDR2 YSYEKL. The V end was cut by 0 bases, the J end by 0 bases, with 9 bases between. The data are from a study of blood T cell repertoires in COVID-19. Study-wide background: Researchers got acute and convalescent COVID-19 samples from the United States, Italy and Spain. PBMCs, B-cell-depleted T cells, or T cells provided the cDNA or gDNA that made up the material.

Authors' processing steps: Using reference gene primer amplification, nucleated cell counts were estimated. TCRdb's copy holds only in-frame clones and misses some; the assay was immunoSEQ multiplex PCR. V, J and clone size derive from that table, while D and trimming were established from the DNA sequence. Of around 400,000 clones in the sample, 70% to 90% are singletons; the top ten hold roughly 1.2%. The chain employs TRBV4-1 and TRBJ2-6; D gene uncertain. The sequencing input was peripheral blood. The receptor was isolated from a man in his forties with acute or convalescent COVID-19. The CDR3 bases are TGCGCCAGCAGCCAAGACCGACGGAGCTCTGGGGCCAACGTCCTGACTTTC. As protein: CASSQDRRSSGANVLTF.